This T cell receptor beta chain was recorded in a study of response to subunit inactivated influenza vaccine. TCRdb analysed the RT-PCR reads with MiXCR anew, one entry per CDR3 protein. The table shows about 650,000 distinct CDR3 sequences, with about 15% occurring only once. Germline CDR1 SQVTM, CDR2 ANQGSEA. This CDR3 is 17 amino acids long. V shed 0 bases, J shed 0 bases, and the junction held 4 bases outside the gene matches. This clonotype turned up a few times. Its antigen is as yet unknown. General study points: Few new T cells, the authors suggested, are recruited by each seasonal influenza vaccination.

The chain joins TRBV29-1 to TRBJ2-2; 10 bases are a match to TRBD1. The specimen comprised PBMCs from blood, sampled 14 days before vaccination. The sequence came from a middle-aged man who received an inactivated influenza vaccine. CDR3 nucleotide sequence: TGCAGCGTTGAAGACGGGACAGGGGTCGCGAACACCGGGGAGCTGTTTTTT. It codes for CSVEDGTGVANTGELFF.